The rows below give T cell receptor beta chains drawn from one sample of a study of T cell changes during pregnancy in multiple sclerosis. The assay was immunoSEQ multiplex PCR, and TCRdb's table has in-frame clones only and misses some. Of around 57,000 clones listed, 91% were seen once; the top ten hold 1% to 1.5%. Sequenced here: peripheral blood, sampled after pregnancy. These receptor sequences come from a female donor in good health, enrolled as a control in a pregnancy study. The CDR3 runs from the conserved cysteine through the conserved F or W. The D gene is left open where the match is weak. Only part of the rows carry a size: once, few, many, or a class if the clone is expanded.

J gene,D gene,V gene,clone size,CDR3 protein,CDR3 DNA
TRBJ1-6,.,TRBV12-5,.,CASGLTVNNSPLHF,TGTGCTAGTGGTTTGACAGTTAATAATTCACCCCTCCACTTT
TRBJ2-7,.,TRBV13,once,CASSLLGGQYF,TGTGCCAGCAGCTTACTCGGGGGGCAGTACTTC
TRBJ2-7,TRBD2,TRBV30,.,CAWSGPPSSGNEQYF,TGTGCCTGGAGTGGACCCCCCTCTAGCGGCAACGAGCAGTACTTC
TRBJ1-5,TRBD1,TRBV4-1,.,CASRPTGGSGNQPQHF,TGCGCCAGCAGGCCGACAGGGGGCTCAGGAAATCAGCCCCAGCATTTT
TRBJ1-5,.,TRBV4-3,.,CASSQDPGNQPQHF,TGCGCCAGCAGCCAAGATCCAGGGAACCAGCCCCAGCATTTT
TRBJ2-1,TRBD2,TRBV11-2,.,CASSLEPGGDEQFF,TGTGCCAGCAGCTTAGAGCCCGGGGGGGATGAGCAGTTCTTC
TRBJ2-1,.,TRBV9,.,CASSAGGMVSNEQFF,TGTGCCAGCAGCGCCGGCGGAATGGTTTCCAATGAGCAGTTCTTC
TRBJ2-2,TRBD1,TRBV6-1,.,CASSEILGQGGNGELFF,TGTGCCAGCAGTGAAATATTGGGACAGGGGGGGAACGGGGAGCTGTTTTTT
TRBJ2-1,.,TRBV10-3,.,CAISVEIPGSEQFF,TGTGCCATCAGTGTTGAGATCCCAGGTAGTGAGCAGTTCTTC
TRBJ2-3,TRBD1,TRBV9,.,CASSIQGARADTQYF,TGTGCCAGCAGCATACAGGGGGCGCGCGCAGATACGCAGTATTTT
TRBJ1-2,TRBD1,TRBV7-2,.,CASSLEVGTGGSLTF,TGTGCCAGCAGCTTAGAGGTCGGGACAGGGGGCAGTCTCACCTTC
TRBJ1-2,.,TRBV7-2,.,CASSLQGASGYTF,TGTGCCAGCAGCTTACAGGGCGCATCTGGCTACACCTTC
TRBJ2-1,TRBD2,TRBV6-4,.,CASSDDGGGAVNEQFF,TGTGCCAGCAGTGACGACGGCGGGGGGGCCGTCAATGAGCAGTTCTTC
TRBJ2-1,TRBD1,TRBV7-3,.,CASSLSGQGYNEQFF,TGTGCCAGCAGCTTATCGGGACAGGGCTACAATGAGCAGTTCTTC
TRBJ2-7,.,TRBV4-2,.,CASSLEAQGDYEQYF,TGTGCCAGCAGCCTAGAGGCACAGGGCGACTACGAGCAGTACTTC
TRBJ2-3,TRBD2,TRBV11-1,.,CASRPAQRGSTDTQYF,TGTGCCAGCAGGCCCGCCCAGCGGGGGAGCACAGATACGCAGTATTTT
TRBJ1-1,.,TRBV7-2,.,CASSFGGTTEAFF,TGTGCCAGCAGCTTTGGCGGGACCACTGAAGCTTTCTTT
TRBJ2-1,.,TRBV7-2,.,CASSYQQGEQFF,TGTGCCAGCAGCTACCAACAGGGAGAGCAGTTCTTC
TRBJ2-3,.,TRBV6-5,.,CASTDKVNTQYF,TGTGCCAGCACCGACAAGGTTAATACGCAGTATTTT
TRBJ2-7,.,TRBV29-1,.,CSVGGYEQYF,TGCAGCGTTGGAGGCTACGAGCAGTACTTC
TRBJ2-7,.,TRBV5-4,.,CASSPGSYEQYF,TGTGCCAGCAGCCCTGGCAGTTACGAGCAGTACTTC
TRBJ2-7,TRBD1,TRBV19,.,CASQEGAGQGWHEQYF,TGTGCCAGCCAGGAGGGGGCCGGACAGGGTTGGCACGAGCAGTACTTC
TRBJ2-7,.,TRBV7-9,.,CASSPLGENTVKQYF,TGTGCCAGCAGCCCCCTCGGTGAGAATACAGTGAAGCAGTACTTC
TRBJ1-4,.,TRBV5-6,.,CASSSLQGSYVEKLFF,TGTGCCAGCAGCTCCTTACAGGGTAGTTATGTGGAAAAACTGTTTTTT
TRBJ1-4,TRBD1,TRBV30,.,CAWSVLGGTVNEKLFF,TGTGCCTGGAGTGTATTGGGCGGGACAGTTAATGAAAAACTGTTTTTT
TRBJ2-3,.,TRBV5-4,.,CASSLAGSDTQYF,TGTGCCAGCAGCTTGGCGGGATCCGATACGCAGTATTTT